Each of the 21 T cell receptor beta chains below was sequenced from the same sample in a study of blood T cell repertoires in COVID-19 (dated by TCRdb to the early 2020s). To prepare the library, the immunoSEQ multiplex PCR assay was applied. TCRdb re-hosts the immuneACCESS table, in-frame sequences only. Its copies lack some clones; in the studies checked, an unresolved V gene accounts for under half of them, and the cause for the rest is not known. This sample lists some 40,000 clones; 88% were detected once. The ten largest clones capture approximately 5% of the sample. Sequenced material: peripheral blood. The receptors come from a human donor in a cohort sampled during active COVID-19.

This chain uses TRBV7-9 with TRBJ2-1; D may be TRBD2 (5 bases). The CDR3 consists of 16 residues. The germline gives CDR1 SEHNR, CDR2 FQNEAQ (reference sequence). Between the trimmed V and J ends, which lost 5 bases and 4 bases, there was a span of 18 bases. The CDR3 sequence: CASSTSTQTTYNEQFF. As DNA, the CDR3 is TGTGCCAGCAGCACAAGCACACAGACTACGTACAATGAGCAGTTCTTC. The full variable domain, its missing parts supplied by reference TRBV7-9 and TRBJ2-1, is DTGVSQNPRHKITKRGQNVTFRCDPISEHNRLYWYRQTLGQGPEFLTYFQNEAQLEKSRLLSDRFSAERPKGSFSTLEIQRTEQGDSAMYLCASSTSTQTTYNEQFFGPGTRLTVL.

The chain carries TRBV27 and TRBJ2-5, with D tentatively TRBD2 (5 bases). V lost 4 bases and J 5 bases, leaving 17 bases between the germline ends. The CDR3 covers 15 residues. CDR1 and CDR2 (germline): MNHEY, SMNVEV (reference sequence). CDR3 sequence: CASSSYDHPGETQYF. CDR3 bases: TGTGCCAGCAGTTCCTACGACCACCCGGGGGAGACCCAGTACTTC.

The chain carries TRBV6-5 and TRBJ1-4, with TRBD1 matching over 7 bases. Looked up from germline, CDR1 is MNHEY and CDR2 is SVGAGI. The V segment lost 5 bases and the J segment 8 bases; nucleotides outside the gene matches: 8. The CDR3 is made up of 14 amino acids. The CDR3 DNA reads TGTGCCAGCAGTCAGACAGGGCAGAGGGAAAAACTGTTTTTT. Its protein product is CASSQTGQREKLFF.

In this sample, this clone turned up a few times. The chain recombines TRBV5-4 with TRBJ1-1; a possible D gene is TRBD1 (5 bases). Per germline, CDR1 SGHNT and CDR2 YYREEE (reference sequence). Trimming pared 6 bases from V and 6 bases from J, leaving 12 bases between. The CDR3 covers 12 residues. The CDR3 bases are TGTGCCAGCACCCAGGGAGGGGCTGAAGCTTTCTTT. Translation gives CASTQGGAEAFF.

This chain joins TRBV29-1 and TRBJ1-5; 7 bases are shared with TRBD1. Trimming removed 6 bases from V and 1 base from J; junction bases left unmatched: 3. CDR1 is SQVTM, CDR2 ANQGSEA, per germline. The CDR3 length is 13 residues. CDR3 DNA sequence: TGCAGCGTCGCGGACAGGAGCAATCAGCCCCAGCATTTT. It translates to CSVADRSNQPQHF.

This sequence joins TRBV7-9 and TRBJ2-7, with 10 bases matching TRBD2. This CDR3 comprises 13 residues. V shed 4 bases and J 6 bases; nucleotides not matched to a gene: 3. Germline V lookup: CDR1 SEHNR, CDR2 FQNEAQ (reference sequence). CDR3 in amino acids: CASSSLAGVEQYF. The CDR3 DNA sequence: TGTGCCAGCAGCTCTCTAGCGGGAGTCGAGCAGTACTTC.

This chain connects TRBV2 to TRBJ2-7; D is possibly TRBD2 (6 bases). Per the germline V gene, CDR1 is SNHLY and CDR2 is FYNNEI. V lost 6 bases, J lost 0 bases, and 18 bases lay in between. The CDR3 covers 16 residues. The CDR3 DNA sequence: TGTGCCAGCAGGAAACCTGCGGGACTGGGCTCCTACGAGCAGTACTTC. Translating gives CASRKPAGLGSYEQYF. The variable domain in full, completed from reference TRBV2 and TRBJ2-7, reads EPEVTQTPSHQVTQMGQEVILRCVPISNHLYFYWYRQILGQKVEFLVSFYNNEISEKSEIFDDQFSVERPDGSNFTLKIRSTKLEDSAMYFCASRKPAGLGSYEQYFGPGTRLTVT.

The chain carries TRBV7-3 and TRBJ1-6, with 7 bases matching TRBD1. Germline CDR1 and CDR2: SGHTA and FQGTGA. The CDR3 extends over 14 amino acids. The trim removed 5 bases at V and 8 bases at J, leaving 6 bases unmatched. CDR3 bases: TGTGCCAGCAGCCAACAGGGGCGGGATTCACCCCTCCACTTT. Translating gives CASSQQGRDSPLHF.

This clone has only one observation. This chain connects TRBV7-8 to TRBJ2-5; 8 nucleotides align to TRBD2. V lost 4 bases and J lost 2; bases outside the gene matches: 6. The CDR3 is made up of 15 amino acids. The V gene's germline CDR1 is SGHVS and CDR2 FQNEAQ. The CDR3: CASSSYQREQETQYF. CDR3 in DNA: TGTGCCAGCAGCTCCTACCAGCGGGAGCAAGAGACCCAGTACTTC. Complete variable domain (other parts from reference TRBV7-8 and TRBJ2-5): GAGVSQSPRYKVAKRGQDVALRCDPISGHVSLFWYQQALGQGPEFLTYFQNEAQLDKSGLPSDRFFAERPEGSVSTLKIQRTQQEDSAVYLCASSSYQREQETQYFGPGTRLLVL.

CDR3 sequence: CASSIKGGANTGELFF. CDR3 in DNA: TGCGCCAGCTCGATCAAGGGCGGGGCGAACACCGGGGAGCTGTTTTTT. This chain links TRBV5-1 with TRBJ2-2, with a weak D call TRBD2 (6 bases). The V end lost 7 bases, the J end lost 0 bases, and 16 bases lay between the germline ends. CDR3 length equals 16 residues. Germline values: CDR1 SGHRS, CDR2 YFSETQ.

This clone was found once. The chain carries TRBV7-2 and TRBJ1-1; D gene ambiguous. Germline V gives CDR1 SGHTA, CDR2 FQGNSA. Trimming stripped 5 bases from V and 3 bases from J, with 13 bases between. This CDR3 is built from 14 residues. The CDR3: CASSAQAPYTEAFF. In DNA, the CDR3 is TGTGCCAGCAGCGCTCAGGCGCCGTACACTGAAGCTTTCTTT. Complete variable domain (other parts from reference TRBV7-2 and TRBJ1-1): GAGVSQSPSNKVTEKGKDVELRCDPISGHTALYWYRQSLGQGLEFLIYFQGNSAPDKSGLPSDRFSAERTGGSVSTLTIQRTQQEDSAVYLCASSAQAPYTEAFFGQGTRLTVV.

This clone came up once. The rearrangement joins TRBV25-1 to TRBJ1-3; 8 positions agree with TRBD1. Germline lookup yields CDR1 MGHDK and CDR2 SYGVNS. V trimming: 4 bases; J trimming: 4 bases; junction bases outside the gene matches: 0. The CDR3 loop spans 13 amino acids. The CDR3 DNA is TGTGCCAGCAGTGCAGGGGGCGGAAACACCATATATTTT. Its protein product is CASSAGGGNTIYF.

The gene calls are TRBV5-4 and TRBJ1-1, with D hard to call. The CDR3 contains 14 residues. Germline CDR1 is SGHNT and CDR2 is YYREEE (reference sequence). Trimming removed 0 bases at V and 0 bases at J, with 6 bases between. The CDR3 reads CASSLDGVNTEAFF. CDR3 in DNA: TGTGCCAGCAGCTTGGACGGGGTGAACACTGAAGCTTTCTTT.

V usage is TRBV27 and J usage is TRBJ2-1; 10 nucleotides line up with TRBD2. The CDR3 runs to 18 residues. Losses at the gene ends were 4 bases for V and 3 bases for J; bases not matched to a gene: 12. Germline CDR1 and CDR2: MNHEY and SMNVEV (reference sequence). Here the CDR3 reads CASSSWASGSDFYNEQFF. The CDR3, as DNA: TGTGCCAGCAGTTCTTGGGCTAGCGGGAGTGATTTCTACAATGAGCAGTTCTTC.

The chain links TRBV5-5 to TRBJ2-1; maybe TRBD1 (5 bases). Germline V gene lookup returns CDR1 SGHKS and CDR2 YYEKEE (reference sequence). The CDR3 length is 16 residues. Trimming removed 4 bases at V and 8 bases at J, with 22 bases between. This chain's CDR3 is CASSTPLGVLRDEQFF. CDR3 DNA: TGTGCCAGCAGCACCCCGTTAGGGGTGCTCCGGGATGAGCAGTTCTTC.

This chain links TRBV7-2 with TRBJ2-5; perhaps TRBD2 as D (5 bases). This CDR3 contains 14 residues. V was pared by 5 bases and J by 3 bases, with 13 bases between. CDR1 and CDR2 (germline): SGHTA, FQGNSA. This CDR3 is CASSRGLGKETQYF. CDR3 in DNA: TGTGCCAGCAGCCGTGGACTGGGAAAAGAGACCCAGTACTTC.

The chain links TRBV4-1 to TRBJ2-2; D unclear. This CDR3 is built from 14 residues. Trimming cost V 0 bases and J 5 bases, with 7 bases left between them. The V gene's germline CDR1 is MGHRA and CDR2 YSYEKL. The CDR3 is CASSQDRGTGELFF. The CDR3 DNA is TGCGCCAGCAGCCAAGACCGCGGAACCGGGGAGCTGTTTTTT.

This clone was seen more than once but under ten times. The chain is built from TRBV11-2 and TRBJ2-2, with D hard to call. The CDR3 sequence is 14 residues long. Germline V gene sequence: CDR1 SGHAT, CDR2 FQNNGV. Trimming cost V 3 bases and J 3 bases, with 8 bases left between them. The CDR3 is CASSFGSHTGELFF. The CDR3 DNA sequence: TGTGCCAGCAGCTTCGGGTCCCACACCGGGGAGCTGTTTTTT.

The chain is built from TRBV15 and TRBJ2-5; D unresolved. V lost 3 bases and J lost 5, with 7 bases in between. This CDR3 is 12 amino acids long. CDR1 and CDR2 from the germline V gene are LNHNV and YYDKDF (reference sequence). The CDR3 loop is CATSSSVETQYF. For the CDR3, the DNA is TGTGCCACCAGCAGCTCAGTCGAGACCCAGTACTTC.

As regards this clone: Other DNA sequences from this sample encode an identical CDR3 as well. CDR3 coding DNA: TGTGCCAGCTCACCCGCAGGGGATCAGCCCCAGCATTTT. This translates into CASSPAGDQPQHF. The genes are TRBV18 and TRBJ1-5, with TRBD1 as a possible D gene (6 bases). The germline V gene has CDR1 KGHSH and CDR2 LQKENI. This CDR3 is 13 amino acids long. Trimming stripped 3 bases from V and 5 bases from J, with 8 bases between.

The chain is built from TRBV11-2 and TRBJ2-5, with 12 bases matching TRBD2. The CDR3 is made up of 15 amino acids. Germline CDR1 and CDR2: SGHAT and FQNNGV. V shed 3 bases and J 5 bases; nucleotides not matched to a gene: 4. The CDR3 DNA sequence: TGTGCCAGCAGCTTTTCTAGCGGGAGGGCGGAGACCCAGTACTTC. It encodes CASSFSSGRAETQYF.